This T cell receptor (beta chain) was found in a study of blood T cells in healthy people across ages. Next came a second PCR, run for about 7 to 12 cycles, which used a sample-barcoded 5' primer along with a J-beta primer mix. Every molecule of cDNA carried a tag from a template-switch adaptor with 12 random nucleotides. TCRdb re-analysed the 5' RACE reads in MiXCR, keeping a single row per CDR3 protein. The table has about 1.8 million distinct CDR3 sequences, around half seen once. Donors were healthy Caucasian individuals from Russia aged roughly 6 to 90. The germline V gene has CDR1 ENHRY and CDR2 SYGVKD. V gave up 6 bases and J gave up 0 bases, with 6 bases separating them. The CDR3 consists of 14 residues.

This sequence was found in a woman aged 40-49 years in good health. The sequenced sample consisted of blood. The rearrangement uses TRBV10-3 and TRBJ2-6; D unclear. The CDR3 DNA follows: TGTGCCATCAGCCTTAGCTCTGGGGCCAACGTCCTGACTTTC. Translation gives CAISLSSGANVLTF.